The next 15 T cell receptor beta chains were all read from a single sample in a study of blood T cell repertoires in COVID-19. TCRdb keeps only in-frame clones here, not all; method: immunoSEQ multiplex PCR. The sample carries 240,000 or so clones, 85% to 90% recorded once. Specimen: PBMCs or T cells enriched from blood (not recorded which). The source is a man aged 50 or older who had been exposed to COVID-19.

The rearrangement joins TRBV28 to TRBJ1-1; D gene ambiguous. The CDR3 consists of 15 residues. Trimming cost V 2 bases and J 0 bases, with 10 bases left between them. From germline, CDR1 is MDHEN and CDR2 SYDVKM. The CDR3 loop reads CASSLIGELNTEAFF. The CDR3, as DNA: TGTGCCAGCAGTTTAATTGGGGAGCTGAACACTGAAGCTTTCTTT.

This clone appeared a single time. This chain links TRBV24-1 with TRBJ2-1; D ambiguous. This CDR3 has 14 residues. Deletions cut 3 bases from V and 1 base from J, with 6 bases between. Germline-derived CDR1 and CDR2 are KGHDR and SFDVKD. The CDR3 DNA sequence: TGTGCCACCAGTGATAATCCGTCCTACAATGAGCAGTTCTTC. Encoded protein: CATSDNPSYNEQFF.

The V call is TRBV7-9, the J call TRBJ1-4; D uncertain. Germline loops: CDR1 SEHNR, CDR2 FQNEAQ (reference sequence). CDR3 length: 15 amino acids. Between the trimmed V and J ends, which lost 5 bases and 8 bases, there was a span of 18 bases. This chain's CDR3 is CASSTPGSWKEKLFF. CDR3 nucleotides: TGTGCCAGCAGCACCCCAGGATCCTGGAAGGAAAAACTGTTTTTT.

The CDR3 nucleotides are TGTGCCAGTAGTACGGGACAGGTAGGGATTACTGAAGCTTTCTTT. Its protein product is CASSTGQVGITEAFF. This sequence joins TRBV19 and TRBJ1-1; TRBD1 matches at 8 bases. V lost 4 bases, J lost 5 bases, and 9 bases stayed unmatched. The CDR3 runs to 15 residues. Germline CDR1 is LNHDA and CDR2 is SQIVND (reference sequence).

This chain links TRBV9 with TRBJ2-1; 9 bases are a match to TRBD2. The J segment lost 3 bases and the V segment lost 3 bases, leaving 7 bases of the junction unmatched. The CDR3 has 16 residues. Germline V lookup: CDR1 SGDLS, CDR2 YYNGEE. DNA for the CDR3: TGTGCCAGCAGCGCCCCCAGCGGGGGGAACTACAATGAGCAGTTCTTC. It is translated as CASSAPSGGNYNEQFF.

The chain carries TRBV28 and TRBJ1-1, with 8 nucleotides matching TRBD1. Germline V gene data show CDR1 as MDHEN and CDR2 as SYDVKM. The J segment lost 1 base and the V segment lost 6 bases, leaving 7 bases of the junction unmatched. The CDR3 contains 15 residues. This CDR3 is CASRARTGKNTEAFF. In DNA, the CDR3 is TGTGCCAGCAGGGCCCGGACAGGGAAGAACACTGAAGCTTTCTTT.

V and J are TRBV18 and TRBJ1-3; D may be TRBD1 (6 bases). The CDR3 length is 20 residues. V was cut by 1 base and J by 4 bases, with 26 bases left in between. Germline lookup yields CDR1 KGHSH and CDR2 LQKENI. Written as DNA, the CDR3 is TGTGCCAGCTCACCACTATCCGGGACATTAGGAGCTGCGGGCGGAAACACCATATATTTT. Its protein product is CASSPLSGTLGAAGGNTIYF.

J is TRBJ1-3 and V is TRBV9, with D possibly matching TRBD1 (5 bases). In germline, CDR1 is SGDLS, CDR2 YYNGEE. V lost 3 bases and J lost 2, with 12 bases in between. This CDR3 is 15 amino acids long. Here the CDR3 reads CASSARWGPGNTIYF. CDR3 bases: TGTGCCAGCAGCGCCCGGTGGGGCCCTGGAAACACCATATATTTT.

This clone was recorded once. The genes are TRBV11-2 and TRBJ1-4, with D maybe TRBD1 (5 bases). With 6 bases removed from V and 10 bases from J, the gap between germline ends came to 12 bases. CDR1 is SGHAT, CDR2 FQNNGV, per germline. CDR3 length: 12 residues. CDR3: CASRTLGGKLFF. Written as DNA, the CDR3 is TGTGCCAGCAGAACTCTGGGGGGAAAACTGTTTTTT.

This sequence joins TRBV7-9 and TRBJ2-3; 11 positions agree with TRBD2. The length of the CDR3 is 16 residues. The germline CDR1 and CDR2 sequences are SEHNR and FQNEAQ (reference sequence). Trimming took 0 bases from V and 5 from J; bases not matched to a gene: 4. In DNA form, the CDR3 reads TGTGCCAGCAGCTTAGCGGTCCTAGCGGGAGGAGATACGCAGTATTTT. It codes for CASSLAVLAGGDTQYF.

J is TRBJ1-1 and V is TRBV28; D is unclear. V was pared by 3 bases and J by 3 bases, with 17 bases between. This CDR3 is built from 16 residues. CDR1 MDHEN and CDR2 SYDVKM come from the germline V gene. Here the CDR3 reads CASSFSSGRGDTEAFF. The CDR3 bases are TGTGCCAGCAGTTTTTCGAGCGGACGCGGAGACACTGAAGCTTTCTTT.

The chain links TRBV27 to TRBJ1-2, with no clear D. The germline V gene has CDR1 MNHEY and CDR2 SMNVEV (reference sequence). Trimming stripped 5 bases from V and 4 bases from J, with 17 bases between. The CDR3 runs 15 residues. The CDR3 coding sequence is TGTGCCAGCAGTCTCGTCGCCGATTCCGGCTATGGCTACACCTTC. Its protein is CASSLVADSGYGYTF.

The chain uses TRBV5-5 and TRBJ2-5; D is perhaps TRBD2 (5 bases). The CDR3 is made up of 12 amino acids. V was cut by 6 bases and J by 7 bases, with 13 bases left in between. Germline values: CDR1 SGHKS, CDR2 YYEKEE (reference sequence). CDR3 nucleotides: TGTGCCAGCACCACCACCCGGGGGACCCAGTACTTC. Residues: CASTTTRGTQYF.

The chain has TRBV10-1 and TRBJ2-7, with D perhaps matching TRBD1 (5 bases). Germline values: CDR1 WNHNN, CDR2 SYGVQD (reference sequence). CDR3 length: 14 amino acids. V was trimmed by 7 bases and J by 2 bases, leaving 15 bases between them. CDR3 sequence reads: CASITQESTYEQYV. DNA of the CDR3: TGCGCCAGCATCACACAGGAGTCCACCTACGAGCAGTACGTC.

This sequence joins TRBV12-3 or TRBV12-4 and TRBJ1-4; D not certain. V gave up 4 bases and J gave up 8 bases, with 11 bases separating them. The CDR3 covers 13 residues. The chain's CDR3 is CASSWGVGEKLFF. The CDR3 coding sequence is TGTGCCAGCAGTTGGGGAGTAGGAGAAAAACTGTTTTTT.